This TCR beta chain was captured by sequencing in a study of CD8 T cells in ankylosing spondylitis. Study findings and constraints: One TCR beta motif, made up of several highly homologous variants, appeared characteristic of ankylosing spondylitis blood.

V lost 2 bases and J 5 bases, leaving 18 bases between the germline ends. From germline, CDR1 is MNHNS and CDR2 SASEGT. The CDR3 is 17 amino acids. To note about this clonotype: Its antigen is not known.

A single record per CDR3 protein comes from TCRdb applying MiXCR to the 5' RACE reads. The sample includes around 430,000 distinct CDR3 sequences, 15% to 20% of them seen just once. J is TRBJ1-4 and V is TRBV6-1; tentatively, D is TRBD1 (6 bases). The receptor was isolated from a male donor with ankylosing spondylitis. Source material: blood, either unsorted or a sorted T cell fraction (not recorded which). As DNA, the CDR3 is TGTGCCAGCAGTGAAAGGGGGGTGACAGCCTTAAATGAAAAACTGTTTTTT. Translating gives CASSERGVTALNEKLFF.